The 6 T cell receptor beta chains listed next were all sequenced from one sample in a study of identical twins. TCRdb redid the calling of the 5' RACE reads with MiXCR, one entry per CDR3 protein. The data hold about 340,000 distinct CDR3 sequences, with 9% to 15% observed a single time. Separately, the same data were catalogued under a study of yellow fever vaccine responses in identical twins.

Material for sequencing was CD8+ T cells sorted from blood. These receptor sequences come from a woman aged 18-29 years in good health.

The chain has TRBV5-6 and TRBJ2-7; weak D call: TRBD1 (6 bases). The CDR3 runs 14 residues. V lost 4 bases to trimming and J lost 4 bases, with 15 bases between them. The V gene's germline CDR1 is SGHDT and CDR2 YYEEEE. CDR3 region: CASSLFDRSYEQYV. The DNA for the CDR3 is TGTGCCAGCAGCCTGTTCGACAGGAGTTACGAGCAGTACGTC.

V gene TRBV2 combines with J gene TRBJ1-3, with D tentatively TRBD1 (5 bases). Germline loops: CDR1 SNHLY, CDR2 FYNNEI. This CDR3 is 15 amino acids long. V dropped 8 bases and J dropped 0 bases, with 14 bases sitting between them. For the CDR3, the DNA is TGTGCCAGCGGAAGCAGGGCCTACTCTGGAAACACCATATATTTT. Translating it yields CASGSRAYSGNTIYF.

The chain's CDR3 is CASSQEVPELNYGYTF. As DNA, the CDR3 is TGCGCCAGCAGCCAAGAGGTCCCCGAACTTAACTATGGCTACACCTTC. The chain has TRBV4-1 and TRBJ1-2; the D is unclear. There are 16 residues in the CDR3. The germline V and J ends were trimmed by 0 bases and 1 base, with 12 bases remaining between them. Germline CDR1 MGHRA, CDR2 YSYEKL.

This clonotype showed up just a few times. The rearrangement uses TRBV7-9 and TRBJ2-1; 9 bases line up with TRBD2. This CDR3 is built from 13 residues. V lost 3 bases to trimming and J lost 7 bases; unmatched junction nucleotides: 1. Germline values: CDR1 SEHNR, CDR2 FQNEAQ (reference sequence). For the CDR3, the DNA is TGTGCCAGCAGCTTTACTAGCGGGAATGAGCAGTTCTTC. Translation: CASSFTSGNEQFF.

This clonotype has a handful of counts. The genes are TRBV27 and TRBJ2-7; 10 bases are a match to TRBD1. Germline CDR1 reads MNHEY; CDR2 reads SMNVEV (reference sequence). The CDR3 has 14 residues. Losses at the gene ends were 8 bases for V and 7 bases for J; bases not matched to a gene: 11. The DNA of the CDR3 is TGTGCCAGCCGAGGGACAGGGGCCGGCCTAGAGCAGTACGTC. This sequence encodes CASRGTGAGLEQYV.

This clonotype was picked up a small number of times. This chain links TRBV12-5 with TRBJ2-7; 8 bases fit TRBD2. Per germline, CDR1 LGHNT and CDR2 FRNRAP. CDR3 length: 15 residues. V lost 7 bases and J lost 3; bases outside the gene matches: 11. The CDR3, as DNA: TGTGCTAGTGTGATGGAAGCGGGAGTTATCTACGAGCAGTACTTC. Its protein is CASVMEAGVIYEQYF.